This T cell receptor beta chain is drawn from a study of blood T cell repertoires in COVID-19. Whole-study context: Material from acute and convalescent COVID-19 was sourced from the United States, Italy and Spain. Sources were T cells, B-cell-depleted T cells, or PBMCs; the material itself was cDNA or gDNA.

The V and J ends lost 4 bases and 2 bases, in that order; junction bases with no gene match: 2. The CDR3 spans 15 residues. From germline, CDR1 is MNHEY and CDR2 SMNVEV (reference sequence). Original analysis: Cell counts per sample came from amplifying reference gene primers. Clones were sequenced by immunoSEQ multiplex PCR, and TCRdb holds only the in-frame ones, with some missing. That table is the source of V, J and clone size, and D and trimming were worked out from the DNA. Of about 140,000 clones in the sample, around 90% were seen once. V gene TRBV27 combines with J gene TRBJ2-6; 7 nucleotides agree with TRBD1. The clonotype comes from a man in his sixties or seventies with acute or convalescent COVID-19. The sample taken for sequencing was peripheral blood. The CDR3 loop reads CASSSTGAGANVLTF. The CDR3 DNA follows: TGTGCCAGCAGTTCAACAGGGGCTGGGGCCAACGTCCTGACTTTC.